This entry lists 32 T cell receptor beta chains sequenced from one sample in a study of T cell changes during pregnancy in multiple sclerosis. Libraries were prepared by immunoSEQ multiplex PCR; TCRdb keeps only in-frame clonotypes and omits some of them. The sample lists some 73,000 clones; almost 95% were seen once. Sequencing was performed on peripheral blood, taken in the third trimester of pregnancy. The receptors were sampled from a female donor in good health, enrolled as a control in a pregnancy study.

In this sample, this clone turned up a few times. V gene TRBV25-1 combines with J gene TRBJ2-3; 9 bases match TRBD1. Germline trimming cut 8 bases from V and 7 bases from J; bases unmatched to any gene: 13. Germline CDR1 MGHDK, CDR2 SYGVNS. The CDR3 is made up of 15 amino acids. The chain's CDR3 is CASGNSGQGVHTQYF. CDR3 bases: TGTGCCAGCGGCAACTCGGGACAGGGTGTGCATACGCAGTATTTT. Full variable domain (outside the CDR3, taken from reference TRBV25-1 and TRBJ2-3): EADIYQTPRYLVIGTGKKITLECSQTMGHDKMYWYQQDPGMELHLIHYSYGVNSTEKGDLSSESTVSRIRTEHFPLTLESARPSHTSQYLCASGNSGQGVHTQYFGPGTRLTVL.

This rearrangement joins TRBV19 to TRBJ1-1, with D possibly being TRBD1 (5 bases). The CDR3 length is 14 residues. Germline V lookup: CDR1 LNHDA, CDR2 SQIVND (reference sequence). With 3 bases removed from V and 1 base from J, the gap between germline ends came to 9 bases. In DNA, the CDR3 is TGTGCCAGTAGTATCCGGGGGGGGAACACTGAAGCTTTCTTT. Translated, it gives CASSIRGGNTEAFF.

The J gene is TRBJ2-7, the V gene TRBV30; 7 bases fit TRBD2. Germline V CDR1 and CDR2: GTSNPN, SVGIG (reference sequence). V dropped 3 bases and J dropped 2; count of bases not matched to a gene: 7. This CDR3 region has 14 residues. This CDR3 reads CAWSGEGRTYEQYF. In DNA, the CDR3 is TGTGCCTGGAGCGGGGAGGGACGGACCTACGAGCAGTACTTC. Using reference TRBV30 and TRBJ2-7 for the parts outside the CDR3, the full variable domain is SQTIHQWPATLVQPVGSPLSLECTVEGTSNPNLYWYRQAAGRGLQLLFYSVGIGQISSEVPQNLSASRPQDRQFILSSKKLLLSDSGFYLCAWSGEGRTYEQYFGPGTRLTVT.

The CDR3 spells CASSNRDRVFSQHF. CDR3 nucleotide sequence: TGTGCCAGCAGCAACCGGGACAGGGTTTTCTCCCAGCATTTT. The chain links TRBV28 to TRBJ1-5; TRBD1 matches at 9 bases. The CDR3 spans 14 residues. Trimming removed 6 bases from V and 11 bases from J; junction bases left unmatched: 11. Germline V lookup: CDR1 MDHEN, CDR2 SYDVKM.

This clone appeared once. V gene TRBV11-3 combines with J gene TRBJ1-3; TRBD1 matches at 8 bases. The CDR3 extends over 15 amino acids. Germline trimming cut 3 bases from V and 4 bases from J; bases unmatched to any gene: 5. Germline CDR1 reads SGHNT; CDR2 reads YENEEA. CDR3 region: CASSLGQALGNTIYF. The CDR3 bases are TGTGCCAGCAGCTTGGGACAGGCCCTCGGAAACACCATATATTTT.

The gene calls are TRBV4-2 and TRBJ1-3, with D hard to call. CDR3 length: 16 amino acids. V was clipped by 0 bases and J by 0 bases, with 9 bases between them. CDR1 LGHNA and CDR2 YNFKEQ come from the germline V gene. CDR3 protein: CASSQDLGPSGNTIYF. The DNA of the CDR3 is TGTGCCAGCAGCCAAGATCTGGGCCCCTCTGGAAACACCATATATTTT.

The rearrangement uses TRBV6-5 and TRBJ1-5; TRBD1 agrees at 7 bases. CDR1 and CDR2 from the germline V gene are MNHEY and SVGAGI. V was pared by 6 bases and J by 5 bases, with 7 bases of the junction left unmatched. This CDR3 has 14 amino acids. The CDR3 loop reads CASRPTGFHQPQHF. The CDR3 DNA is TGTGCCAGCAGACCGACAGGGTTTCATCAGCCCCAGCATTTT.

The CDR3 spells CASSLLSRDRSYEQYF. The CDR3 bases are TGTGCCAGCAGTTTATTGTCCCGGGACAGATCGTACGAGCAGTACTTC. The chain has TRBV28 and TRBJ2-7; 7 bases are a match to TRBD1. The CDR3 consists of 16 residues. Per the germline V gene, CDR1 is MDHEN and CDR2 is SYDVKM. V lost 1 base, J lost 4 bases, and 10 bases stayed unmatched. Full variable domain (rest looked up from reference TRBV28 and TRBJ2-7): DVKVTQSSRYLVKRTGEKVFLECVQDMDHENMFWYRQDPGLGLRLIYFSYDVKMKEKGDIPEGYSVSREKKERFSLILESASTNQTSMYLCASSLLSRDRSYEQYFGPGTRLTVT.

The gene calls are TRBV2 and TRBJ2-5; 12 bases line up with TRBD1. V was clipped by 3 bases and J by 5 bases; unmatched bases: 7. CDR3 length equals 16 residues. CDR1 SNHLY and CDR2 FYNNEI come from the germline V gene. CDR3 amino acids: CASSDSGTGGAETQYF. In DNA, the CDR3 is TGTGCCAGCAGTGACTCCGGGACAGGGGGCGCGGAGACCCAGTACTTC.

This chain links TRBV10-3 with TRBJ2-1, with 7 bases identical to TRBD2. This CDR3 contains 14 residues. V gave up 6 bases and J gave up 7 bases; unmatched junction bases: 9. Germline V CDR1 and CDR2: ENHRY, SYGVKD. CDR3 residues: CAISPVGGGNEQFF. CDR3 in DNA: TGTGCCATCAGCCCCGTCGGGGGAGGGAATGAGCAGTTCTTC.

V gene TRBV28 combines with J gene TRBJ2-7; the match to TRBD1 covers 11 bases. The CDR3 has 15 residues. V lost 6 bases and J lost 2; bases outside the gene matches: 6. Germline V gene lookup returns CDR1 MDHEN and CDR2 SYDVKM. The CDR3 bases are TGTGCCAGCAGCTCTCCGGGACAGGGGGCCTACGAGCAGTACTTC. Protein product: CASSSPGQGAYEQYF.

The CDR3 protein is CASSTIQGGKADTQYF. The CDR3 coding sequence is TGTGCCAGCAGCACTATACAGGGGGGAAAGGCAGATACGCAGTATTTT. This chain connects TRBV7-2 to TRBJ2-3, with 8 nucleotides matching TRBD1. This CDR3 comprises 16 residues. In germline, CDR1 is SGHTA, CDR2 FQGNSA. The ends lost 5 bases at V and 4 bases at J; junction bases unmatched: 11.

The chain combines TRBV5-1 with TRBJ2-4; TRBD1 matches 8 bases. The CDR3 consists of 16 residues. Germline-derived CDR1 and CDR2 are SGHRS and YFSETQ. Trimming cost V 3 bases and J 0 bases; bases outside gene matches: 5. The CDR3 sequence is CASSSDRGLAKNIQYF. The DNA for the CDR3 is TGCGCCAGCAGCTCAGACAGGGGTCTAGCCAAAAACATTCAGTACTTC.

The genes are TRBV29-1 and TRBJ2-6, with D perhaps matching TRBD2 (5 bases). The V end was cut by 6 bases, the J end by 0 bases, with 12 bases between. This CDR3 is 15 amino acids long. CDR1 is SQVTM, CDR2 ANQGSEA, per germline. DNA for the CDR3: TGCAGCGTCAACGGACTGACCTCTGGGGCCAACGTCCTGACTTTC. Protein product: CSVNGLTSGANVLTF.

The chain couples TRBV19 to TRBJ1-2, with D unresolved. Trimming took 8 bases from V and 8 from J, leaving 15 bases between them. This CDR3 has 12 residues. The germline CDR1 and CDR2 sequences are LNHDA and SQIVND (reference sequence). As DNA, the CDR3 is TGTGCCAGTGTTGGTTGGGCGGGAGGCTACACCTTC. This gives the protein CASVGWAGGYTF.

The chain recombines TRBV6-1 with TRBJ1-2, with 7 bases identical to TRBD1. Per the germline V gene, CDR1 is MNHNS and CDR2 is SASEGT. This CDR3 is 17 amino acids long. J gave up 5 bases and V 3 bases, and 15 bases lay outside the gene matches. The CDR3 here is CASSDPGQRILRYGYTF. CDR3 DNA: TGTGCCAGCAGTGACCCGGGACAGCGGATACTCCGGTATGGCTACACCTTC.

This clone was seen only a few times. This chain uses TRBV13 with TRBJ2-7; perhaps TRBD2 as D (6 bases). Germline V gene lookup returns CDR1 PRHDT and CDR2 FYEKMQ (reference sequence). The CDR3 sequence is 14 residues long. Trimming removed 1 base at V and 5 bases at J, with 12 bases between. The CDR3 here is CASSLAGEFHEQYF. The CDR3 nucleotides are TGTGCCAGCAGCTTAGCGGGAGAATTCCACGAGCAGTACTTC.

The V gene is TRBV6-1, the J gene TRBJ2-7; 8 nucleotides align to TRBD1. The CDR3 extends over 13 amino acids. After removal of 5 bases from V and 4 bases from J, the junction contained 4 bases not matched to a gene. Germline CDR1 reads MNHNS; CDR2 reads SASEGT. CDR3 protein: CASSTDRGYEQYF. CDR3 DNA sequence: TGTGCCAGCAGTACCGACAGGGGTTACGAGCAGTACTTC.

The gene calls are TRBV28 and TRBJ1-5, with D possibly matching TRBD1 (6 bases). This CDR3 has 13 residues. Trimming pared 5 bases from V and 7 bases from J, leaving 12 bases between. CDR1 is MDHEN, CDR2 SYDVKM, per germline. The CDR3 DNA reads TGTGCCAGCAGTGACACAGGGACCCAGCCCCAGCATTTT. Translated: CASSDTGTQPQHF.

The CDR3 region has the DNA TGTGCCTGGACCCCCCAGGTCTATGGCTACACCTTC. It yields the protein CAWTPQVYGYTF. The J gene is TRBJ1-2, the V gene TRBV30; D is uncertain. Trimming cost V 4 bases and J 4 bases, with 10 bases left between them. The CDR3 loop spans 12 amino acids. Germline assignment: CDR1 GTSNPN and CDR2 SVGIG (reference sequence).

The CDR3 DNA reads as TGTGCCATCAGTGGGACTAGCGAGAAGCCTTACGAGCAGTACTTC. Translating gives CAISGTSEKPYEQYF. The J gene is TRBJ2-7, the V gene TRBV10-3; 9 positions match TRBD2. The length of the CDR3 is 15 residues. With 4 bases clipped from V and 4 bases from J, the junction kept 8 bases outside the gene matches. CDR1 is ENHRY, CDR2 SYGVKD, per germline.

The chain combines TRBV19 with TRBJ2-7; weak D call: TRBD2 (5 bases). Deletions cut 6 bases from V and 2 bases from J, with 11 bases between. Germline CDR1 is LNHDA and CDR2 is SQIVND (reference sequence). The CDR3 is 13 amino acids. CDR3 sequence (DNA): TGTGCCAGTAGCCGCGGGTCCGCCTACGAGCAGTACTTC. Its translation: CASSRGSAYEQYF.

This chain uses TRBV28 with TRBJ1-2; tentatively, D is TRBD1 (6 bases). Germline loops: CDR1 MDHEN, CDR2 SYDVKM. CDR3 length: 14 residues. Trimming pared 5 bases from V and 6 bases from J, leaving 16 bases between. CDR3 protein: CASSDRFNEDGYTF. Written as DNA, the CDR3 is TGTGCCAGCAGTGACAGGTTTAATGAGGATGGCTACACCTTC.

V usage is TRBV9 and J usage is TRBJ2-3; 7 bases map to TRBD1. V lost 0 bases to trimming and J lost 3 bases; unmatched junction nucleotides: 7. The CDR3 runs to 16 residues. CDR1 SGDLS and CDR2 YYNGEE come from the germline V gene. The CDR3 DNA sequence: TGTGCCAGCAGCGTAGTAGAGTCAGGGGGAACAGATACGCAGTATTTT. This encodes CASSVVESGGTDTQYF.

V gene TRBV4-2 combines with J gene TRBJ2-3, with 8 bases that match TRBD2. V lost 0 bases, J lost 4 bases, and 9 bases stayed unmatched. There are 17 residues in the CDR3. Germline values: CDR1 LGHNA, CDR2 YNFKEQ. CDR3 loop: CASSQDGVAGGPDTQYF. DNA for the CDR3: TGTGCCAGCAGCCAAGACGGGGTTGCGGGAGGTCCAGATACGCAGTATTTT.

CDR3 DNA sequence: TGTGCCATCAAAGCGGGGGGGGCCACCGGGGAGCTGTTTTTT. Translating it yields CAIKAGGATGELFF. The V gene is TRBV28, the J gene TRBJ2-2, with 10 bases lining up with TRBD2. The germline V gene encodes CDR1 MDHEN and CDR2 SYDVKM. CDR3 size: 14 residues. J gave up 4 bases and V 10 bases, and 6 bases lay outside the gene matches.

This chain links TRBV5-4 with TRBJ1-1; no clear D gene. Per the germline V gene, CDR1 is SGHNT and CDR2 is YYREEE (reference sequence). The CDR3 is 11 amino acids. The germline V and J ends were trimmed by 4 bases and 7 bases, with 8 bases remaining between them. The CDR3 DNA reads as TGTGCCAGCAGCGGAGAGGTTGAAGCTTTCTTT. It codes for CASSGEVEAFF.

This clone was found once. V is TRBV27 and J is TRBJ2-5; 12 bases are shared with TRBD2. The CDR3 contains 16 residues. CDR1 and CDR2 (germline): MNHEY, SMNVEV (reference sequence). J gave up 4 bases and V 6 bases, and 9 bases lay outside the gene matches. The CDR3 DNA is TGTGCCAGCAGCCCCGGACTAGCGGGACCGGGAGAGACCCAGTACTTC. This codes for CASSPGLAGPGETQYF.

Comment on this clone: Additional DNA sequences in this sample encode the identical CDR3. The chain has TRBV29-1 and TRBJ2-1; the D is unclear. The length of the CDR3 is 13 residues. V was shortened by 1 base and J by 1 base, with 5 bases between the two germline ends. Germline V gene sequence: CDR1 SQVTM, CDR2 ANQGSEA. DNA for the CDR3: TGCAGCGTTGAAGGCACATCCTACAATGAGCAGTTCTTC. Amino acid sequence: CSVEGTSYNEQFF.

CDR3: CASSSRSDIYNEQFF. The CDR3 coding sequence is TGTGCCAGCAGTTCACGTTCGGACATCTACAATGAGCAGTTCTTC. The chain links TRBV7-9 to TRBJ2-1; D is possibly TRBD1 (5 bases). Germline assignment: CDR1 SEHNR and CDR2 FQNEAQ (reference sequence). The V and J ends lost 6 bases and 3 bases respectively, with 15 bases between them. The CDR3 is 15 amino acids.

In DNA, the CDR3 is TGTGCCAGCAGCGGGACTAGCGGGGGGGCCCACACCGGGGAGCTGTTTTTT. It encodes CASSGTSGGAHTGELFF. The rearrangement links TRBV6-4 to TRBJ2-2; 16 bases fit TRBD2. V was pared by 6 bases and J by 3 bases, with 4 bases of the junction left unmatched. The V gene's germline CDR1 is MRHNA and CDR2 SNTAGT. The CDR3 is 17 residues long.

V gene TRBV10-3 combines with J gene TRBJ1-1; tentatively, D is TRBD1 (6 bases). The CDR3 is 14 residues long. The V end lost 2 bases, the J end lost 2 bases, and 9 bases lay between the germline ends. From germline, CDR1 is ENHRY and CDR2 SYGVKD. Written as DNA, the CDR3 is TGTGCCATCAGTGAGCTACAGGGCAACACTGAAGCTTTCTTT. As protein: CAISELQGNTEAFF.